Below, 23 T cell receptor beta chains from the same sample are listed, as sequenced in a study of T cell repertoires in cytomegalovirus infection. MiXCR was run by TCRdb on the reads, yielding one entry per CDR3 protein. Of 200,000 to 300,000 distinct CDR3 sequences listed, about 12% are singletons. Input material: PBMCs. The origin of the receptors is a human donor in good health (CMV status not recorded). Some clones in this sample may be carry-over from other donors' samples.

This clonotype was recorded a few times. This sequence joins TRBV12-3 or TRBV12-4 and TRBJ2-1, with D possibly TRBD2 on 7 matching bases. The CDR3 loop spans 15 amino acids. Trimming took 6 bases from V and 7 from J, leaving 19 bases between them. In nucleotides, the CDR3 is TGTGCCAGCAGCTGGGGGAGGGGGAGGTGGAATGAGCAGTTCTTC. It codes for CASSWGRGRWNEQFF.

The table lists this clonotype with a few counts. The rearrangement links TRBV15 to TRBJ2-3; a weak D match, TRBD2 (5 bases). Germline V gives CDR1 LNHNV, CDR2 YYDKDF (reference sequence). The CDR3 is 15 amino acids. V gave up 0 bases and J gave up 0 bases, with 7 bases separating them. CDR3 sequence (DNA): TGTGCCACCAGCAGAGATAGGGAGAGCACAGATACGCAGTATTTT. Amino acid sequence: CATSRDRESTDTQYF.

This clonotype was detected a few times. The CDR3 DNA sequence: TGTGCCAGCAAAAATTCTGGGGGATCGTCCTACGAGCAGTACTTC. This codes for CASKNSGGSSYEQYF. The J gene is TRBJ2-7, the V gene TRBV28; the D call may be TRBD1 or TRBD2 (5 bases each). Germline CDR1 MDHEN, CDR2 SYDVKM. Trimming took 7 bases from V and 1 from J, leaving 17 bases between them. CDR3 length equals 15 residues. Full variable domain (missing parts from reference TRBV28 and TRBJ2-7): DVKVTQSSRYLVKRTGEKVFLECVQDMDHENMFWYRQDPGLGLRLIYFSYDVKMKEKGDIPEGYSVSREKKERFSLILESASTNQTSMYLCASKNSGGSSYEQYFGPGTRLTVT.

The chain employs TRBV3-1 and TRBJ2-1; D gene unclear. The CDR3 has 15 residues. Trimming shortened V by 4 bases and J by 1 base, and 11 bases separated the two germline ends. CDR1 is LGHDT, CDR2 YNNKEL, per germline (reference sequence). The CDR3 DNA is TGTGCCAGCAGCCTTACAGTGACATCCTACAATGAGCAGTTCTTC. This codes for CASSLTVTSYNEQFF.

This rearrangement joins TRBV19 to TRBJ2-1; 8 bases line up with TRBD1. Per the germline V gene, CDR1 is LNHDA and CDR2 is SQIVND (reference sequence). J gave up 5 bases and V 5 bases, and 8 bases lay outside the gene matches. The CDR3 loop spans 15 amino acids. CDR3 protein: CASSGQGALDNEQFF. The DNA for the CDR3 is TGTGCCAGTAGTGGGCAGGGGGCGCTCGACAATGAGCAGTTCTTC.

The V gene is TRBV12-3 or TRBV12-4, the J gene TRBJ1-2; unclear D gene. The CDR3 runs 12 residues. Trimming removed 2 bases at V and 5 bases at J, with 6 bases between. CDR3 sequence (DNA): TGTGCCAGCAGTTTAATAGGATATGGCTACACCTTC. Translated: CASSLIGYGYTF.

A few counts support this clonotype. The gene calls are TRBV6-8 and TRBJ2-7; possible D gene TRBD1, 6 bases. CDR1 is MNHGY and CDR2 is SAAAGT in the germline V gene. Trimming shortened V by 0 bases and J by 6 bases, and 21 bases separated the two germline ends. The CDR3 spans 17 residues. CDR3 loop: CASSYSALGALVGEQYF. The CDR3 nucleotides read TGTGCCAGCAGTTACTCAGCCCTGGGGGCCCTAGTCGGCGAGCAGTACTTC.

This clonotype was counted between two and nine times. The rearrangement links TRBV7-9 to TRBJ1-4; no clear D. The germline V gene has CDR1 SEHNR and CDR2 FQNEAQ (reference sequence). The CDR3 extends over 15 amino acids. V lost 0 bases and J 2 bases, leaving 7 bases between the germline ends. The CDR3 sequence: CASSLASGTNEKLFF. Here the CDR3 DNA reads TGTGCCAGCAGCTTAGCCTCCGGGACTAATGAAAAACTGTTTTTT.

This clonotype was counted between two and nine times. The chain employs TRBV6-2 or TRBV6-3 and TRBJ2-7; maybe TRBD2 (6 bases). Trimming pared 6 bases from V and 2 bases from J, leaving 11 bases between. CDR1 is MNHEY and CDR2 is SVGEGT in the germline V gene. The CDR3 extends over 13 amino acids. The CDR3 is CASRSSATYEQYF. The CDR3 DNA reads TGTGCCAGCAGGTCTAGCGCTACCTACGAGCAGTACTTC.

The table lists this clonotype with a few counts. The chain carries TRBV6-2 or TRBV6-3 and TRBJ2-7; 7 bases match TRBD2. V lost 8 bases, J lost 3 bases, and 1 base stayed unmatched. CDR1 is MNHEY and CDR2 is SVGEGT in the germline V gene. The CDR3 covers 11 residues. CDR3 DNA: TGTGCCAGCCGGGACTACTACGAGCAGTACTTC. This encodes CASRDYYEQYF.

This clonotype was seen ten or more times. The V call is TRBV7-2, the J call TRBJ2-3; possible D gene TRBD1, 5 bases. V was pared by 7 bases and J by 3 bases, with 20 bases between. Germline lookup yields CDR1 SGHTA and CDR2 FQGNSA. The CDR3 runs 16 residues. The CDR3 region has the DNA TGTGCCAGCACGAAGGACCCCTCAGGGAAGACAGATACGCAGTATTTT. Its protein is CASTKDPSGKTDTQYF.

Many counts were recorded for this clonotype. The chain couples TRBV7-9 to TRBJ2-1; tentatively, D is TRBD1 or TRBD2 (5 bases each). With 5 bases removed from V and 9 bases from J, the gap between germline ends came to 17 bases. The germline V gene encodes CDR1 SEHNR and CDR2 FQNEAQ (reference sequence). This CDR3 contains 14 residues. CDR3 nucleotide sequence: TGTGCCAGCAGCCACCGGGGCCCTTGGGGTGAGCAGTTCTTC. Amino acid sequence: CASSHRGPWGEQFF.

The sample holds many counts of this clonotype. The chain employs TRBV14 and TRBJ1-3; no clear D. Germline CDR1 is SGHDN and CDR2 is FVKESK. The CDR3 spans 11 residues. V lost 6 bases to trimming and J lost 4 bases, with 4 bases between them. The CDR3 sequence: CASRSGNTIYF. CDR3 nucleotides: TGTGCCAGCAGGAGCGGAAACACCATATATTTT.

This clonotype was seen ten or more times. The gene calls are TRBV28 and TRBJ1-3, with TRBD1 matching 8 bases. This CDR3 spans 14 amino acids. Trimming removed 11 bases from V and 2 bases from J; junction bases left unmatched: 8. Germline CDR1 MDHEN, CDR2 SYDVKM. The CDR3 is CAGLTGGPGNTIYF. For the CDR3, the DNA is TGTGCCGGACTAACAGGGGGTCCTGGAAACACCATATATTTT. Filled out from reference TRBV28 and TRBJ1-3, the complete variable domain reads DVKVTQSSRYLVKRTGEKVFLECVQDMDHENMFWYRQDPGLGLRLIYFSYDVKMKEKGDIPEGYSVSREKKERFSLILESASTNQTSMYLCAGLTGGPGNTIYFGEGSWLTVV.

This rearrangement joins TRBV7-9 to TRBJ2-1; D not certain. V lost 5 bases to trimming and J lost 11 bases, with 19 bases between them. The CDR3 has 14 residues. From germline, CDR1 is SEHNR and CDR2 FQNEAQ (reference sequence). CDR3 bases: TGTGCCAGCAGCCCCCCGGTAGTCTCTGACCAGCAGTTCTTC. Translating it yields CASSPPVVSDQQFF.

This clonotype was seen repeatedly, ten times or more. V usage is TRBV7-2 and J usage is TRBJ1-1; 10 positions agree with TRBD1. After removal of 6 bases from V and 3 bases from J, the junction contained 4 bases not matched to a gene. The CDR3 runs 14 residues. CDR1 is SGHTA, CDR2 FQGNSA, per germline. As DNA, the CDR3 is TGTGCCAGCAGAAGCGGGACAGGGGACACTGAAGCTTTCTTT. Translating it yields CASRSGTGDTEAFF.

The chain is built from TRBV29-1 and TRBJ1-2; D might be TRBD1 (6 bases). This CDR3 comprises 18 residues. Germline CDR1 SQVTM, CDR2 ANQGSEA. The V and J ends lost 0 bases and 8 bases respectively, with 28 bases between them. The DNA of the CDR3 is TGCAGCGTTGAAGATACCCTTGAGGATGGGCAGGGGATATGGGGCTACACCTTC. Translating gives CSVEDTLEDGQGIWGYTF.

This clonotype was counted at least ten times. The chain links TRBV28 to TRBJ1-2, with 8 bases matching TRBD1. This CDR3 is 14 amino acids long. The germline V gene has CDR1 MDHEN and CDR2 SYDVKM. V was pared by 10 bases and J by 1 base, with 8 bases of the junction left unmatched. The CDR3 DNA reads as TGTGCCATCGCAACAGGGGGGGATAACTATGGCTACACCTTC. Its translation: CAIATGGDNYGYTF.

Only a few counts were recorded for this clonotype. The chain links TRBV29-1 to TRBJ2-1, with D perhaps given as TRBD1 or TRBD2 (5 bases each). The V end was cut by 7 bases, the J end by 7 bases, with 23 bases between. Germline CDR1 is SQVTM and CDR2 is ANQGSEA. This CDR3 spans 15 amino acids. CDR3 region: CSAGPRDPVGNEQFF. CDR3 nucleotides: TGCAGCGCCGGACCCCGGGACCCGGTGGGGAATGAGCAGTTCTTC.

This clonotype was seen more than once but under ten times. CDR3 DNA sequence: TGCAGTGCTAGGGGGGAGCGGATCAATGAGCAGTTCTTC. It encodes CSARGERINEQFF. The V and J genes are TRBV20-1 and TRBJ2-1; the D call may be TRBD1 or TRBD2 (5 bases each). Per germline, CDR1 DFQATT and CDR2 SNEGSKA (reference sequence). This CDR3 is built from 13 residues. Trimming stripped 3 bases from V and 6 bases from J, with 12 bases between.

The chain uses TRBV29-1 and TRBJ2-5; TRBD2 might be the D (7 bases). The V end was cut by 7 bases, the J end by 2 bases, with 14 bases between. There are 13 residues in the CDR3. Germline-derived CDR1 and CDR2 are SQVTM and ANQGSEA. This chain's CDR3 is CSAGGRGQETQYF. The CDR3 nucleotides are TGCAGCGCCGGGGGGCGCGGGCAAGAGACCCAGTACTTC.

This clonotype came up many times. The rearrangement joins TRBV7-9 to TRBJ2-7, with TRBD2 matching 15 bases. Germline V gene lookup returns CDR1 SEHNR and CDR2 FQNEAQ (reference sequence). CDR3 length: 19 amino acids. V lost 6 bases, J lost 3 bases, and 15 bases stayed unmatched. DNA for the CDR3: TGTGCCAGCAGTCTCGGACAGGGCGGACTAGCGGGGGGGAGCTACGAGCAGTACTTC. Encoded protein: CASSLGQGGLAGGSYEQYF.

The chain carries TRBV5-4 and TRBJ2-1; tentatively, D is TRBD1 or TRBD2 (5 bases each). Between the trimmed V and J ends, which lost 4 bases and 2 bases, there was a span of 13 bases. This CDR3 spans 15 amino acids. Germline V gene data show CDR1 as SGHNT and CDR2 as YYREEE (reference sequence). The chain's CDR3 is CASSPDSGTYNEQFF. In DNA, the CDR3 is TGTGCCAGCAGCCCTGACAGCGGTACCTACAATGAGCAGTTCTTC.